This T cell receptor beta chain was observed in a study of shared clonotypes between healthy human individuals. Remarks on this clone: The antigen remains unidentified. At one boundary the junction diverges from the germline segment, which might be a read error.

Whole-study findings and limits: Some naive CD4 clonotypes, 4% to 6%, turned up in common across several donors. Limited genetic and exposure-history diversity came from having few donors.

About 30,000 T cell genomes (approximately 0.2 ug DNA) went into each sorted-subset replicate. Produced via immunoSEQ multiplex PCR; TCRdb's table is partial and in-frame only. Here the sample spans some 2.1 million clones, about 93% being singletons. The CDR3 spans 16 residues. Germline CDR1 and CDR2: SGHRS and YFSETQ. CD8 cells regarded as naive lacked CD45RO, were positively chosen for CCR7, and omitted terminally differentiated effector memory CD45RA+ cells. The source material was naive CD8+ T cells from PBMCs. This clonotype was sampled from a man between 18 and 29 years old in good health. Some clones in this sample may be carry-over from other donors' samples. The rearrangement joins TRBV5-1 to TRBJ1-1; D is unresolved. The CDR3 sequence: CASRLGNWAENTEAFF. CDR3 DNA: TGCGCCAGCAGGTTGGGCAATTGGGCAGAAAACACTGAAGCTTTCTTT.